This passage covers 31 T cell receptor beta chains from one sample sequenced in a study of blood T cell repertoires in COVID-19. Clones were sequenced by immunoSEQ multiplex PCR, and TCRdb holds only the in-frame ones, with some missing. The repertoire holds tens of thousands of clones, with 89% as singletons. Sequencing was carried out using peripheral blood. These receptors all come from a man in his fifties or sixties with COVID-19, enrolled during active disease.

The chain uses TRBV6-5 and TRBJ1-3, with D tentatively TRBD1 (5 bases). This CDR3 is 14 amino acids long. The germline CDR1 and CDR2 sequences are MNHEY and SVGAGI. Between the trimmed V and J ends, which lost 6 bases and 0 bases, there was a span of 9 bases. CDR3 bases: TGTGCCAGCAGGACAGCCATCTCTGGAAACACCATATATTTT. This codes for CASRTAISGNTIYF.

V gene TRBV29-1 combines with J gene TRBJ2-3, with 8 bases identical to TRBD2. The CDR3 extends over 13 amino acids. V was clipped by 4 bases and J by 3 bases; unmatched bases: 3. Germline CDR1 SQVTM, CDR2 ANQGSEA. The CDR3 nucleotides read TGCAGCGTTGCAGCGGGAGATACAGATACGCAGTATTTT. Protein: CSVAAGDTDTQYF.

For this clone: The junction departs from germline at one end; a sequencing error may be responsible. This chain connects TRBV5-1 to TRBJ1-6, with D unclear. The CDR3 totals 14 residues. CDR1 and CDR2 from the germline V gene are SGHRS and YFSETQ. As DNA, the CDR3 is TGCGCCAGCAACTTGGGAGGATATAATTCACCCCTCCACTTT. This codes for CASNLGGYNSPLHF.

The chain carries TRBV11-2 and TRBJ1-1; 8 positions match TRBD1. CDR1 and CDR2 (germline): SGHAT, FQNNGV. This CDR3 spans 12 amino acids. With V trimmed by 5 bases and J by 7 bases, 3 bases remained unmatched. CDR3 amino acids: CASSPGTGEAFF. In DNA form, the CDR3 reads TGTGCCAGCAGCCCCGGGACAGGTGAAGCTTTCTTT.

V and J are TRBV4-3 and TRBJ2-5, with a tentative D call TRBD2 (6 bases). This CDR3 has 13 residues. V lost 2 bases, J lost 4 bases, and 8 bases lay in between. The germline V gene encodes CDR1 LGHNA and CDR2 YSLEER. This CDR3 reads CASSQQGGETQYF. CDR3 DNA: TGCGCCAGCAGCCAACAGGGAGGAGAGACCCAGTACTTC.

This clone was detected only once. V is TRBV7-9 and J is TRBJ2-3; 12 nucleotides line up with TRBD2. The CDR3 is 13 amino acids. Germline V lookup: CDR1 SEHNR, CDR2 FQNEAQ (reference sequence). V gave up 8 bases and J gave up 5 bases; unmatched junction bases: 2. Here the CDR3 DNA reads TGTGCCAGCCTGGGACTAGCGGGAGATACGCAGTATTTT. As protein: CASLGLAGDTQYF.

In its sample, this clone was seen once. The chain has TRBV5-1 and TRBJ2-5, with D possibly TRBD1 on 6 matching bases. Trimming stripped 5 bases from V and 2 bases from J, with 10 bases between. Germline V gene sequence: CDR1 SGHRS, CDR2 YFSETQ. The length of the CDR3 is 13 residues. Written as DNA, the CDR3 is TGCGCCAGCAGGGCAGGGGAGCAAGAGACCCAGTACTTC. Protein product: CASRAGEQETQYF.

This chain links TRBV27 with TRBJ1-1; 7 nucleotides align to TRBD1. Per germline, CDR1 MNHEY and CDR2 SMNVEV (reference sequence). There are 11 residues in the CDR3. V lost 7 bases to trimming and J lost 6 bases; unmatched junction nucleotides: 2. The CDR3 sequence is CASKGQAEAFF. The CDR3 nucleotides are TGTGCCAGCAAAGGACAGGCTGAAGCTTTCTTT.

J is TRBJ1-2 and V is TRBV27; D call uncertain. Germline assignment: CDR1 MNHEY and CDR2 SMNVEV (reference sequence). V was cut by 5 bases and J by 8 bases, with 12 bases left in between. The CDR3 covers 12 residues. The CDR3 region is CASSQGPGGYTF. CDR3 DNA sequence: TGTGCCAGCAGTCAAGGGCCGGGGGGCTACACCTTC.

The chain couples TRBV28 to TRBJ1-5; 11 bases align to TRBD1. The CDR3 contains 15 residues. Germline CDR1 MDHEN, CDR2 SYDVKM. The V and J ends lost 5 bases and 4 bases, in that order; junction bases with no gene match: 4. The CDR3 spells CASSGGTGGNQPQHF. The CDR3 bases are TGTGCCAGCAGTGGAGGGACAGGGGGTAATCAGCCCCAGCATTTT.

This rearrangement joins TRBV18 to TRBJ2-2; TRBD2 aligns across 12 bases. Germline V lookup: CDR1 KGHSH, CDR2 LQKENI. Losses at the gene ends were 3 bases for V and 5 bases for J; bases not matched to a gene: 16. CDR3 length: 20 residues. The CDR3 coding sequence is TGTGCCAGCTCACCTTCTCCTGGACTAGCGGGACTGGGTTGGACCGGGGAGCTGTTTTTT. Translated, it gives CASSPSPGLAGLGWTGELFF.

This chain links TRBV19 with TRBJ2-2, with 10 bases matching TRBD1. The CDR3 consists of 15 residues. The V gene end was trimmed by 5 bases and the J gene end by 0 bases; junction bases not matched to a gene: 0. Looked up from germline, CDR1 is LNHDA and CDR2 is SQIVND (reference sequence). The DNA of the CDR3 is TGTGCCAGTAGTGGGACAGGGGCGAACACCGGGGAGCTGTTTTTT. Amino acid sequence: CASSGTGANTGELFF. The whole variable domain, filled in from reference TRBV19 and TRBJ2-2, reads DGGITQSPKYLFRKEGQNVTLSCEQNLNHDAMYWYRQDPGQGLRLIYYSQIVNDFQKGDIAEGYSVSREKKESFPLTVTSAQKNPTAFYLCASSGTGANTGELFFGEGSRLTVL.

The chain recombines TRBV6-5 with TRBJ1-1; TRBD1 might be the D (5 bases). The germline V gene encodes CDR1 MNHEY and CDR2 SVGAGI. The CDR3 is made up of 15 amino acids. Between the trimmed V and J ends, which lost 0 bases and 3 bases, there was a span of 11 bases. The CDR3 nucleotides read TGTGCCAGCAGTTACTCGGGGCAAGGGGACACTGAAGCTTTCTTT. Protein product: CASSYSGQGDTEAFF.

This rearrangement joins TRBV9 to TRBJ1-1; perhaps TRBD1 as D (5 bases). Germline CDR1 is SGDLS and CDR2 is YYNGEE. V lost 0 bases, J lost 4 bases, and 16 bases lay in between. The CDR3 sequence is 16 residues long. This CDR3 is CASSVDGQGGVTEAFF. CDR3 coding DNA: TGTGCCAGCAGCGTAGATGGGCAAGGAGGGGTCACTGAAGCTTTCTTT. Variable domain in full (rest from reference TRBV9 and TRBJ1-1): DSGVTQTPKHLITATGQRVTLRCSPRSGDLSVYWYQQSLDQGLQFLIQYYNGEERAKGNILERFSAQQFPDLHSELNLSSLELGDSALYFCASSVDGQGGVTEAFFGQGTRLTVV.

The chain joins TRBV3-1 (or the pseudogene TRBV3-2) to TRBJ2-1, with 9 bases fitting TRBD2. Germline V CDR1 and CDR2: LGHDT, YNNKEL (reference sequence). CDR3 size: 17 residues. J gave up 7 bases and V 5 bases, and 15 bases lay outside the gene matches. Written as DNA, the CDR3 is TGTGCCAGCAGCACATCGGGACTAGCCCCGAGTGGTAATGAGCAGTTCTTC. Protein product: CASSTSGLAPSGNEQFF.

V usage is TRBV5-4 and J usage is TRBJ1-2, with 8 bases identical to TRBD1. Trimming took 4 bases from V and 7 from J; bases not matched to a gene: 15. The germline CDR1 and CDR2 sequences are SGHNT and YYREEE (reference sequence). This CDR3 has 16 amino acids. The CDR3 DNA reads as TGTGCCAGCAGCCCCGGACAGGGTGGGGTATTAGGTGGCTACACCTTC. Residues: CASSPGQGGVLGGYTF.

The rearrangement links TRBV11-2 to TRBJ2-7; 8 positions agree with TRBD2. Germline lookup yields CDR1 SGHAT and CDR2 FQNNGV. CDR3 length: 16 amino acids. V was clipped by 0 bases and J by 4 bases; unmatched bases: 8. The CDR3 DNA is TGTGCCAGCAGCTTAGATTGGGCTAGCGGGCCTTACGAGCAGTACTTC. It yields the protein CASSLDWASGPYEQYF. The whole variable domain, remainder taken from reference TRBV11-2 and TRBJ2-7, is EAGVAQSPRYKIIEKRQSVAFWCNPISGHATLYWYQQILGQGPKLLIQFQNNGVVDDSQLPKDRFSAERLKGVDSTLKIQPAKLEDSAVYLCASSLDWASGPYEQYFGPGTRLTVT.

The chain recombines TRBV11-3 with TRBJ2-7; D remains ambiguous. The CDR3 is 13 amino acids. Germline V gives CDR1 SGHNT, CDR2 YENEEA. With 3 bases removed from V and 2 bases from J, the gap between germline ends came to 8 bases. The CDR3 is CASSFREAYEQYF. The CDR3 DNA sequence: TGTGCCAGCAGCTTTCGCGAGGCCTACGAGCAGTACTTC. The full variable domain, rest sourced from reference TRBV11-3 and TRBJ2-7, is EAGVVQSPRYKIIEKKQPVAFWCNPISGHNTLYWYLQNLGQGPELLIRYENEEAVDDSQLPKDRFSAERLKGVDSTLKIQPAELGDSAVYLCASSFREAYEQYFGPGTRLTVT.

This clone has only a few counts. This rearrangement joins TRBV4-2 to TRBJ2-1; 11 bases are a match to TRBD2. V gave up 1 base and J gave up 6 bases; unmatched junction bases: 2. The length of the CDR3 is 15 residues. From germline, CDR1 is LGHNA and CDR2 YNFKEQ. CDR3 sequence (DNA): TGTGCCAGCAGCCAAGCGGGACTAGCGGCCAATGAGCAGTTCTTC. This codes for CASSQAGLAANEQFF.

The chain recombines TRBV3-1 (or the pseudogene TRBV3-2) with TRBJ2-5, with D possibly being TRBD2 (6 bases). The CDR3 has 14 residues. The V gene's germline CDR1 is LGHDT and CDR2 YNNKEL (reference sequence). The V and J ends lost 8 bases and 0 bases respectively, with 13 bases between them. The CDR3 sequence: CASVGSGNQETQYF. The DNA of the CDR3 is TGTGCCAGCGTCGGTAGCGGTAACCAAGAGACCCAGTACTTC.

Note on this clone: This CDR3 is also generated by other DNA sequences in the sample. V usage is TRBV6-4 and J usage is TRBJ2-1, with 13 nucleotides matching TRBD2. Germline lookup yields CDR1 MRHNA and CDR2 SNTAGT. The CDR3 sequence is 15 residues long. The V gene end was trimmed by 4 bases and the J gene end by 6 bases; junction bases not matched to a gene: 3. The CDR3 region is CASSGTSGSGNEQFF. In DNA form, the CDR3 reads TGTGCCAGCAGTGGGACTAGCGGGAGCGGCAATGAGCAGTTCTTC.

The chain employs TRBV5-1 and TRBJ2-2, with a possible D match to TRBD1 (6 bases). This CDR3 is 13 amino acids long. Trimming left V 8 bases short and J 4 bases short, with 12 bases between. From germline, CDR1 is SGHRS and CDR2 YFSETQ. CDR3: CASGGSFTGELFF. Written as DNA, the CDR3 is TGCGCCAGTGGGGGCAGTTTCACCGGGGAGCTGTTTTTT. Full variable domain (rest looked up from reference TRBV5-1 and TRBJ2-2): KAGVTQTPRYLIKTRGQQVTLSCSPISGHRSVSWYQQTPGQGLQFLFEYFSETQRNKGNFPGRFSGRQFSNSRSEMNVSTLELGDSALYLCASGGSFTGELFFGEGSRLTVL.

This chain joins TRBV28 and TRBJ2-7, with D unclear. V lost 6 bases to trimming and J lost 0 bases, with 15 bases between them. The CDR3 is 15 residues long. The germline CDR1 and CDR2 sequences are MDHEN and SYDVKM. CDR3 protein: CASSPDSLSSYEQYF. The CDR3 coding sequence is TGTGCCAGCAGCCCAGACTCCTTGAGCTCCTACGAGCAGTACTTC.

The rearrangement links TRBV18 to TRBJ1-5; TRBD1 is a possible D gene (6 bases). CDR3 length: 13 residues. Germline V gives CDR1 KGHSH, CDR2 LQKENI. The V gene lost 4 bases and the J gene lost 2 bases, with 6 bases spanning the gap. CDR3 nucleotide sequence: TGTGCCAGCTCACAGGGGGGCAATCAGCCCCAGCATTTT. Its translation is CASSQGGNQPQHF.

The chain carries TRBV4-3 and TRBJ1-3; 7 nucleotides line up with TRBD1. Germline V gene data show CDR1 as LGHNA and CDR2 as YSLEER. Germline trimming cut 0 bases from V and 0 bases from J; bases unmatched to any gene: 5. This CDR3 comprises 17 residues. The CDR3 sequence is CASSQDGDRSSGNTIYF. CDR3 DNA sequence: TGCGCCAGCAGCCAAGATGGGGACAGAAGCTCTGGAAACACCATATATTTT.

The CDR3 reads CASSSRRDEAFF. In nucleotides, the CDR3 is TGTGCCAGCTCCTCTCGGCGGGATGAAGCTTTCTTT. The gene calls are TRBV18 and TRBJ1-1; D is unresolved. V was trimmed by 6 bases and J by 7 bases, leaving 12 bases between them. CDR1 and CDR2 (germline): KGHSH, LQKENI. This CDR3 is built from 12 residues.

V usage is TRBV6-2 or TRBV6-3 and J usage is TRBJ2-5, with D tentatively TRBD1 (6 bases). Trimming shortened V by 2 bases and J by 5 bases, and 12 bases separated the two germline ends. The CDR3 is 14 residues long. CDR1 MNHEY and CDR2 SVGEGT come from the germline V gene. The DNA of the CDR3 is TGTGCCAGCAGTTACACACAGGGCCCGGAGACCCAGTACTTC. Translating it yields CASSYTQGPETQYF.

For the CDR3, the DNA is TGTGCCAGCAGCCACCCCCTAGCGGGAACCACCGGGGAGCTGTTTTTT. Protein product: CASSHPLAGTTGELFF. This chain links TRBV3-1 (or the pseudogene TRBV3-2) with TRBJ2-2; 9 positions agree with TRBD2. Germline CDR1 reads LGHDT; CDR2 reads YNNKEL (reference sequence). This CDR3 has 16 amino acids. With V trimmed by 3 bases and J by 4 bases, 6 bases remained unmatched.

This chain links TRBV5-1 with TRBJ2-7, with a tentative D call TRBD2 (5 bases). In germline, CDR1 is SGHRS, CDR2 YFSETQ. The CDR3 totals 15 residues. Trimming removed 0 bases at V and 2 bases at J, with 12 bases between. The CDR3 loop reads CASSLAASLPYEQYF. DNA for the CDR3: TGCGCCAGCAGCTTGGCAGCTAGCCTCCCCTACGAGCAGTACTTC.

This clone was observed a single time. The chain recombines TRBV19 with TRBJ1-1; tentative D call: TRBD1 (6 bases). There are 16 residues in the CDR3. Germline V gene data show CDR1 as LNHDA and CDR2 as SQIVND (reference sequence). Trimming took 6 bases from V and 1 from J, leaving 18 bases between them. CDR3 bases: TGTGCCAGTAGGATGGAACGCGGGGGCGAGAACACTGAAGCTTTCTTT. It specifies CASRMERGGENTEAFF.

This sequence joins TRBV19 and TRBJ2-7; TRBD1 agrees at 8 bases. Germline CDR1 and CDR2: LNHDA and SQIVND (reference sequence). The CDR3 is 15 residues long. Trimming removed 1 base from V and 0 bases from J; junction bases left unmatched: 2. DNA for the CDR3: TGTGCCAGTAGTATAGGAGGACAGGGCTCCTACGAGCAGTACTTC. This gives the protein CASSIGGQGSYEQYF.